This TCR beta chain originates from a study of identical twins (dated by TCRdb to the mid-2010s). For the study in its entirety: To test whether fetal clonotypes persist, this study deep-sequenced TCR alpha and beta repertoires from monozygotic twins, from unrelated adults of various ages, and from cord blood. Replicate twin experiments were performed at different times using different library preparation protocols to rule out contamination.

Library method: 5' RACE. The data were produced on an Illumina HiSeq 2000. Template switching introduced a universal primer binding site; the final cDNA contained a unique molecular identifier, enabling accurate counting of TCR cDNA molecules. Specific primers in the conserved constant-segment region were used to synthesize first-strand cDNA for the TCR alpha and beta chains. To control for contamination, every cDNA library was double barcoded, receiving both a SMART-Mk sample barcode and Illumina barcodes. TruSeq adapter sequences and Illumina sample barcodes were added in two successive PCR steps. The Illumina HiSeq platform was used with custom primers to sequence TCR alpha and beta cDNA libraries. The source study handled its data this way. Unique molecular identifiers were extracted from raw reads with MiGEC, and CDR3 positions were determined with MiXCR. For each individual, recombination models were inferred using an EM algorithm with the repgenHMM and IGoR tools. Shared clonotype analysis was performed with the tcR package in R, normalizing sharing by the product of cloneset sizes. Out-of-frame nonproductive sequences were analyzed to study raw recombination free of thymic and clonal selection effects. TCRdb redid the processing of the public reads, applying fastp at Q25 and MiXCR, and retained in-frame beta chains. Every entry covers one CDR3 protein and lists the most common genes and DNA from its rows. The V and J calls come from TCRdb's annotation, not from the publication. This sample holds 350,000 to 400,000 distinct CDR3 sequences; approximately 10% were observed only once. In total, the top ten clones hold about 8.1% of the sample.

This clonotype has only a few counts. The antigen it binds to is not known. No per-base quality is available; no much larger clone lies one base away. According to the germline V gene (reference sequence), CDR1 reads MNHEY and CDR2 reads SMNVEV. V is pared back by 6 bases and J by 2 bases, with 20 bases lying between the germline termini. The CDR3 has 16 amino acids, counting the end cysteine and phenylalanine. Only CDR3 DNA is held: 48 bases, read in frame from base 1. Only healthy Caucasian donors were included. The study also sequenced three unrelated non-twin adults: a male aged 18 to 30, a male aged 50 to 59 and a female aged 50 to 59. Miltenyi CD45RO+ enrichment and human naive T-cell isolation kits were used to isolate memory (CD45RO+) and naive T cells from PBMC. General study outcomes and caveats: Zero-insertion analyses could be partly confounded by invariant T cells such as MAIT and iNKT, although diverse VJ usage argued against such confounding for most clonotypes. Out-of-frame TCR alpha sequences shared between twins showed an excess of low generation-probability sequences compared with coincidental sharing between unrelated individuals. Because the same donors could not be followed over many years, the conclusions relied on cross-sectional statistical analysis. A weaker excess of twin sharing was found in beta out-of-frame sequences because the signal-to-noise ratio was lowered by fewer shared sequences. Fewer insertions were carried by abundant cord blood beta clonotypes, a similar but weaker trend appeared in young adult naive repertoires, and no such trend appeared in memory repertoires. In monozygotic twins, recombination models systematically underestimated out-of-frame TCR alpha sharing, but the models matched the sharing seen between unrelated individuals.

The clonotype originates from a woman aged 50 to 60 in good health. This sequence uses TRBV27 and TRBJ2-7, with no confident D gene call. What was sequenced was naive T cells sorted from blood. This specimen's cell subset or site label, interpreted: cells isolated with a human naive T-cell isolation kit. The DNA sequence is TGTGCCAGCAGCTTAGGCCCCATCCGGACCACCTACGAGCAGTACTTC. Its protein reads: CASSLGPIRTTYEQYF.